This TCR beta chain came from a study of T cells after yellow fever vaccination. In germline, CDR1 is LGHDT, CDR2 YNNKEL (reference sequence). With 3 bases removed from V and 3 bases from J, the gap between germline ends came to 8 bases. The CDR3 is 13 amino acids. In TCRdb, the 5' RACE reads were re-called with MiXCR into one record per CDR3 protein. The table lists some 340,000 distinct CDR3 sequences, around 10% of them singletons, with about 3.3% in the top ten. This sample comprised CD4+ T cells sorted from PBMCs, obtained 45 days after the yellow fever booster vaccination. The receptor comes from a man aged 18 to 35 who received the YFV17D yellow fever vaccine. The chain has TRBV3-1 and TRBJ1-1; D gene unclear. In DNA, the CDR3 is TGTGCCAGCAGCCAGGTCGTGGACACTGAAGCTTTCTTT. Its protein product is CASSQVVDTEAFF. The full variable domain, completed using reference TRBV3-1 and TRBJ1-1, is DTAVSQTPKYLVTQMGNDKSIKCEQNLGHDTMYWYKQDSKKFLKIMFSYNNKELIINETVPNRFSPKSPDKAHLNLHINSLELGDSAVYFCASSQVVDTEAFFGQGTRLTVV.